This T cell receptor beta chain was recorded in a study of blood T cell repertoires in COVID-19. Study overall: PBMCs, B-cell-depleted T cells, or T cells provided the cDNA or gDNA that made up the material.

Data came from immunoSEQ multiplex PCR; TCRdb stores just in-frame clones and leaves some out. Of just over 60,000 clones in the sample, approximately 80% were seen once. CDR3 length: 15 residues. CDR1 is MGHRA and CDR2 is YSYEKL in the germline V gene. Trimming shortened V by 1 base and J by 0 bases, and 7 bases separated the two germline ends. The sequence derives from a man aged 25 to 40 with COVID-19, enrolled during active disease. This chain uses TRBV4-1 with TRBJ2-1, with D possibly being TRBD2 (6 bases). The specimen sequenced was peripheral blood. The CDR3 loop reads CASSQVADSYNEQFF. In nucleotides, the CDR3 is TGCGCCAGCAGCCAAGTAGCGGACTCCTACAATGAGCAGTTCTTC.